These 21 T cell receptor beta chains were all obtained from the same sample, sequenced in a study of blood T cell repertoires in COVID-19. Sequenced by immunoSEQ multiplex PCR; TCRdb stores in-frame clones only, minus some. The profile shows over 90,000 clones, roughly 92% of them singletons. Sequenced: peripheral blood. Receptors were obtained from a woman aged 50 to 60 with COVID-19, enrolled during active disease.

The chain combines TRBV5-1 with TRBJ1-4; TRBD1 is a possible D gene (5 bases). The V gene lost 2 bases and the J gene lost 3 bases, with 11 bases spanning the gap. The CDR3 has 15 amino acids. From germline, CDR1 is SGHRS and CDR2 YFSETQ. This CDR3 reads CASSFWGDPNEKLFF. CDR3 nucleotide sequence: TGCGCCAGCAGCTTTTGGGGCGATCCTAATGAAAAACTGTTTTTT.

The chain links TRBV19 to TRBJ1-1; tentatively, D is TRBD1 (6 bases). CDR1 LNHDA and CDR2 SQIVND come from the germline V gene (reference sequence). CDR3 length: 16 residues. Trimming removed 1 base from V and 3 bases from J, with 15 bases in between. CDR3 sequence: CASSIGGTGLDTEAFF. The CDR3 nucleotides read TGTGCCAGTAGTATAGGGGGTACAGGGTTGGACACTGAAGCTTTCTTT.

This chain links TRBV19 with TRBJ2-5, with 7 bases lining up with TRBD2. Germline CDR1 LNHDA, CDR2 SQIVND (reference sequence). The CDR3 is 17 residues long. With V trimmed by 5 bases and J by 2 bases, 14 bases remained unmatched. The CDR3 loop is CASSAWEGLPLQETQYF. DNA of the CDR3: TGTGCCAGTAGTGCCTGGGAGGGACTGCCCCTTCAAGAGACCCAGTACTTC.

The chain joins TRBV3-1 (or the pseudogene TRBV3-2) to TRBJ2-1, with D uncertain. CDR1 is LGHDT, CDR2 YNNKEL, per germline (reference sequence). V dropped 0 bases and J dropped 4 bases, with 10 bases sitting between them. This CDR3 is 15 amino acids long. The CDR3 coding sequence is TGTGCCAGCAGCCAAGATAGTAGCAGTTACAATGAGCAGTTCTTC. As protein: CASSQDSSSYNEQFF.

This clone is a singleton in its sample. CDR3 sequence: CASSWADNLNTEAFF. CDR3 DNA: TGTGCCAGCAGTTGGGCCGACAACCTGAACACTGAAGCTTTCTTT. This chain uses TRBV28 with TRBJ1-1; the D is unclear. Trimming removed 4 bases from V and 0 bases from J, with 12 bases in between. The germline V gene has CDR1 MDHEN and CDR2 SYDVKM. The CDR3 consists of 15 residues.

This chain links TRBV27 with TRBJ1-2, with unresolved D. CDR1 and CDR2 (germline): MNHEY, SMNVEV (reference sequence). The CDR3 loop spans 16 amino acids. Trimming cost V 6 bases and J 6 bases, with 23 bases left between them. The CDR3 DNA is TGTGCCAGCAGCATAACCCCCGCCCCGTACGGGGATGGCTACACCTTC. Translated, it gives CASSITPAPYGDGYTF.

The chain joins TRBV9 to TRBJ2-2, with 7 nucleotides matching TRBD1. Germline V gene sequence: CDR1 SGDLS, CDR2 YYNGEE. V gave up 4 bases and J gave up 3 bases; unmatched junction bases: 6. The CDR3 consists of 15 residues. Written as DNA, the CDR3 is TGTGCCAGCAGCCCCCAAGGGGGCGACACCGGGGAGCTGTTTTTT. Amino acid sequence: CASSPQGGDTGELFF.

This chain links TRBV7-2 with TRBJ2-1; 8 positions agree with TRBD2. V shed 3 bases and J 6 bases; nucleotides not matched to a gene: 10. There are 16 residues in the CDR3. The germline V gene has CDR1 SGHTA and CDR2 FQGNSA. The CDR3 DNA reads TGTGCCAGCAGCTTGAGCGGGGGCCGAACTACCAATGAGCAGTTCTTC. It codes for CASSLSGGRTTNEQFF.

V and J are TRBV11-2 and TRBJ2-7; 8 nucleotides line up with TRBD2. The CDR3 sequence is 16 residues long. J was trimmed by 3 bases and V by 5 bases; bases with no gene match: 12. Germline V gene data show CDR1 as SGHAT and CDR2 as FQNNGV. The CDR3 bases are TGTGCCAGCAGCCTCTTCTGGGCCAGCGGGGGCTACGAGCAGTACTTC. Residues: CASSLFWASGGYEQYF.

The CDR3 region is CATSDIPGTGGRETQYF. The CDR3 coding sequence is TGTGCCACCAGTGATATTCCTGGGACAGGGGGGAGAGAGACCCAGTACTTC. This chain uses TRBV24-1 with TRBJ2-5; 11 bases map to TRBD1. Germline CDR1 and CDR2: KGHDR and SFDVKD. Trimming took 3 bases from V and 4 from J; bases not matched to a gene: 9. The CDR3 sequence is 17 residues long.

CDR3 region: CASSRDRILRNQPQHF. In DNA, the CDR3 is TGTGCCAGTAGTCGGGACAGGATCTTACGCAATCAGCCCCAGCATTTT. V gene TRBV19 combines with J gene TRBJ1-5; 8 bases map to TRBD1. CDR3 length: 16 residues. Trimming took 5 bases from V and 2 from J; bases not matched to a gene: 8. From germline, CDR1 is LNHDA and CDR2 SQIVND (reference sequence).

DNA for the CDR3: TGCGCCAGCAGCGTAGAGGACACGAACACCGGGGAGCTGTTTTTT. Protein: CASSVEDTNTGELFF. This chain links TRBV5-1 with TRBJ2-2; D might be TRBD1 (5 bases). Germline V gene data show CDR1 as SGHRS and CDR2 as YFSETQ. V lost 4 bases to trimming and J lost 0 bases, with 10 bases between them. This CDR3 contains 15 residues.

V gene TRBV28 combines with J gene TRBJ1-6; D might be TRBD1 (6 bases). V lost 2 bases and J 9 bases, leaving 17 bases between the germline ends. CDR3 length equals 16 residues. Germline CDR1 MDHEN, CDR2 SYDVKM. CDR3: CASSLPRQGRISPLHF. In nucleotides, the CDR3 is TGTGCCAGCAGTTTACCGCGTCAGGGGCGTATTTCACCCCTCCACTTT.

The chain employs TRBV28 and TRBJ2-3; D might be TRBD1 (6 bases). Germline V gene sequence: CDR1 MDHEN, CDR2 SYDVKM. This CDR3 spans 13 amino acids. V was shortened by 7 bases and J by 5 bases, with 13 bases between the two germline ends. The CDR3 nucleotides are TGTGCCAGCAACAGGGTAGGAAGAGATACGCAGTATTTT. Protein sequence: CASNRVGRDTQYF.

This rearrangement joins TRBV5-1 to TRBJ2-2; 10 bases are a match to TRBD1. The CDR3 is made up of 14 amino acids. Looked up from germline, CDR1 is SGHRS and CDR2 is YFSETQ. V shed 4 bases, J shed 7 bases, and the junction held 4 bases outside the gene matches. CDR3 sequence reads: CASSMGQGFGELFF. CDR3 DNA: TGCGCCAGCAGCATGGGACAGGGGTTCGGGGAGCTGTTTTTT. The whole variable domain, remainder taken from reference TRBV5-1 and TRBJ2-2, is KAGVTQTPRYLIKTRGQQVTLSCSPISGHRSVSWYQQTPGQGLQFLFEYFSETQRNKGNFPGRFSGRQFSNSRSEMNVSTLELGDSALYLCASSMGQGFGELFFGEGSRLTVL.

J is TRBJ1-6 and V is TRBV23-1; D possibly corresponds to TRBD1 (5 bases). TRBV23-1 is given ORF status, its function remaining uncertain. The CDR3 extends over 13 amino acids. Trimming cost V 6 bases and J 8 bases, with 11 bases left between them. CDR3 region: CASRLGGDSPLHF. In DNA, the CDR3 is TGCGCCAGCAGGCTGGGGGGGGATTCACCCCTCCACTTT.

This CDR3 reads CASSLMTVNTGELFF. Here the CDR3 DNA reads TGTGCCAGCAGCCTTATGACAGTGAACACCGGGGAGCTGTTTTTT. The chain links TRBV3-1 (or the pseudogene TRBV3-2) to TRBJ2-2, with D tentatively TRBD1 (5 bases). The germline CDR1 and CDR2 sequences are LGHDT and YNNKEL (reference sequence). The CDR3 is 15 residues long. V lost 4 bases and J lost 1, with 10 bases in between.

The chain has TRBV4-2 and TRBJ2-7, with 14 bases that match TRBD2. Germline values: CDR1 LGHNA, CDR2 YNFKEQ. J was trimmed by 2 bases and V by 4 bases; bases with no gene match: 19. The CDR3 has 21 residues. Here the CDR3 reads CASSPELSGTSGGRFTYEQYV. Here the CDR3 DNA reads TGTGCCAGCAGCCCCGAATTATCCGGGACTAGCGGGGGCCGCTTCACCTACGAGCAGTACGTC.

This chain connects TRBV5-1 to TRBJ1-2; a possible D gene is TRBD1 (5 bases). CDR1 is SGHRS, CDR2 YFSETQ, per germline. This CDR3 comprises 16 residues. Between the trimmed V and J ends, which lost 0 bases and 4 bases, there was a span of 16 bases. CDR3 sequence: CASSLVPTENFYGYTF. CDR3 DNA sequence: TGCGCCAGCAGCTTGGTTCCGACAGAAAATTTCTATGGCTACACCTTC.

The chain combines TRBV19 with TRBJ2-6, with D possibly matching TRBD1 (5 bases). The CDR3 covers 12 residues. The germline V and J ends were trimmed by 9 bases and 4 bases, with 7 bases remaining between them. Per germline, CDR1 LNHDA and CDR2 SQIVND (reference sequence). The DNA of the CDR3 is TGTGCCAGCAGGACAGGGGCCAACGTCCTGACTTTC. Translated: CASRTGANVLTF.

The CDR3 reads CASSLERARGYTF. The CDR3 DNA sequence: TGCGCCAGCAGCTTGGAAAGAGCTAGGGGCTACACCTTC. The chain combines TRBV5-1 with TRBJ1-2, with D unclear. The CDR3 extends over 13 amino acids. From germline, CDR1 is SGHRS and CDR2 YFSETQ. Trimming stripped 0 bases from V and 8 bases from J, with 11 bases between.